The rows below give T cell receptor beta chains drawn from one sample of a study of blood T cell repertoires in COVID-19. Profiled with immunoSEQ multiplex PCR; TCRdb holds only in-frame clones, not every one. Of about 120,000 clones listed, about 72% are singletons. Sample: peripheral blood. The receptors were gathered from a woman in her sixties with acute or convalescent COVID-19. The CDR3 runs from the conserved cysteine through the conserved F or W. The D gene is left open where the match is weak. Size tells how often a clone was seen (once, few, many) or the class of an expanded clone, and some rows leave it out.

abundance: -
v_gene: TRBV25-1
j_gene: TRBJ1-2
d_gene: -
CDR3nt: TGTGCCAGCAGCGTCGACAGCCTTCGGGGCTACACCTTC
CDR3aa: CASSVDSLRGYTF

abundance: -
v_gene: TRBV7-9
j_gene: TRBJ1-2
d_gene: -
CDR3nt: TGTGCCAGCAGCTTAGTCATGGGGGGCTATGGCTACACCTTC
CDR3aa: CASSLVMGGYGYTF

abundance: -
v_gene: TRBV5-5
j_gene: TRBJ1-1
d_gene: TRBD1
CDR3nt: TGTGCCAGCAGGTTGACAGGGTCGAACACTGAAGCTTTCTTT
CDR3aa: CASRLTGSNTEAFF

abundance: -
v_gene: TRBV7-8
j_gene: TRBJ2-2
d_gene: TRBD2
CDR3nt: TGTGCCAGCAGCCCACGGGGGGACTACACCGGGGAGCTGTTTTTT
CDR3aa: CASSPRGDYTGELFF

abundance: -
v_gene: TRBV7-3
j_gene: TRBJ2-2
d_gene: -
CDR3nt: TGTGCCAGCAGCTTAAAAGGGGGCACCGGGGAGCTGTTTTTT
CDR3aa: CASSLKGGTGELFF

abundance: -
v_gene: TRBV4-3
j_gene: TRBJ2-7
d_gene: TRBD2
CDR3nt: TGCGCCAGCAGCCAAGATCCCCGCGGGGGGACCTACGAGCAGTACTTC
CDR3aa: CASSQDPRGGTYEQYF

abundance: -
v_gene: TRBV10-2
j_gene: TRBJ2-7
d_gene: TRBD1
CDR3nt: TGCGCCAGCAGTGAGTCGCCCCAGGGAACAGGGGGCGAGCAGTACTTC
CDR3aa: CASSESPQGTGGEQYF

abundance: -
v_gene: TRBV7-8
j_gene: TRBJ2-7
d_gene: TRBD2
CDR3nt: TGTGCCAGCAGCTTAGCCGTAAGATCTAGCGGGGAGACCTACGAGCAGTACTTC
CDR3aa: CASSLAVRSSGETYEQYF

abundance: -
v_gene: TRBV6-5
j_gene: TRBJ1-4
d_gene: TRBD1
CDR3nt: TGTGCCAGCAGTCGACAGGGGGATCATGAAAAACTGTTTTTT
CDR3aa: CASSRQGDHEKLFF

abundance: -
v_gene: TRBV28
j_gene: TRBJ1-6
d_gene: TRBD1
CDR3nt: TGTGCCAGCAGTAACATACAGGGGGCAGGGGATTCACCCCTCCACTTT
CDR3aa: CASSNIQGAGDSPLHF

abundance: -
v_gene: TRBV15
j_gene: TRBJ2-5
d_gene: -
CDR3nt: TGTGCCACCAGCAGAGAAAAACACTTGGAGGGTCAAGAGACCCAGTACTTC
CDR3aa: CATSREKHLEGQETQYF

abundance: -
v_gene: TRBV24-1
j_gene: TRBJ2-1
d_gene: -
CDR3nt: TGTGCCACCAGTGATCGTGACACCGGGCAGTTCTTC
CDR3aa: CATSDRDTGQFF

abundance: -
v_gene: TRBV7-2
j_gene: TRBJ1-5
d_gene: -
CDR3nt: TGTGCCAGCAGCTTACGGGGGGATGGCAATCAGCCCCAGCATTTT
CDR3aa: CASSLRGDGNQPQHF

abundance: many
v_gene: TRBV10-3
j_gene: TRBJ2-1
d_gene: TRBD1
CDR3nt: TGTGCCATCAGGGCACAGGGGGCGGTTTACAATGAGCAGTTCTTC
CDR3aa: CAIRAQGAVYNEQFF

abundance: -
v_gene: TRBV7-2
j_gene: TRBJ2-7
d_gene: -
CDR3nt: TGTGCCAGCGTTTCTCAGGTAGCCTACGAGCAGTACTTC
CDR3aa: CASVSQVAYEQYF

abundance: -
v_gene: TRBV10-2
j_gene: TRBJ2-1
d_gene: TRBD2
CDR3nt: TGCGCCAGCAGTGAGTCCCCTCTCCGGGGGGGGTACAATGAGCAGTTCTTC
CDR3aa: CASSESPLRGGYNEQFF

abundance: -
v_gene: TRBV11-2
j_gene: TRBJ2-5
d_gene: -
CDR3nt: TGTGCCAGCAGCTTGAACCCAGGGGATGGGGAGACCCAGTACTTC
CDR3aa: CASSLNPGDGETQYF